These 3 T cell receptor beta chains were all obtained from the same sample, sequenced in a study of neurological immune-mediated disorders. TCRdb passed the 5' RACE reads through MiXCR, listing each CDR3 protein once. This sample has 80,000 to 85,000 distinct CDR3 sequences, with just over 2.5% found just once. Sequences were obtained from PBMCs. The source of these receptors is a woman in her twenties or thirties with multiple sclerosis.

This clonotype was counted many times. The rearrangement links TRBV12-3 or TRBV12-4 to TRBJ2-3; 11 nucleotides line up with TRBD1. Germline trimming cut 4 bases from V and 6 bases from J; bases unmatched to any gene: 3. The CDR3 totals 14 residues. The CDR3 region has the DNA TGTGCCAGCAGTTCGGGACAGGGGGGCGATACGCAGTATTTT. It is translated as CASSSGQGGDTQYF.

This clonotype was found many times. V gene TRBV6-5 combines with J gene TRBJ2-5, with 7 bases identical to TRBD1. This CDR3 has 14 amino acids. The trim removed 2 bases at V and 2 bases at J, leaving 2 bases unmatched. Germline V gene data show CDR1 as MNHEY and CDR2 as SVGAGI. The CDR3 coding sequence is TGTGCCAGCAGTTACAGGACAGGACAAGAGACCCAGTACTTC. Translated: CASSYRTGQETQYF.

This clonotype showed up many times. The chain combines TRBV6-5 with TRBJ2-3, with D possibly being TRBD2 (6 bases). The V end was cut by 11 bases, the J end by 0 bases, with 12 bases between. The CDR3 length is 13 residues. Germline assignment: CDR1 MNHEY and CDR2 SVGAGI. CDR3 in DNA: TGTGCCGCGGCGCGGGGAAGCACAGATACGCAGTATTTT. This gives the protein CAAARGSTDTQYF.